These 2 T cell receptor beta chains share one sample of origin, sequenced in a study of PD-L1 blockade in urothelial cancer. Libraries were prepared by immunoSEQ multiplex PCR; TCRdb keeps only in-frame clonotypes and omits some of them. There are around 100,000 clones in the sample; around 85% occur only once, and approximately 2.4% lies in the top ten. The sample was PBMCs, taken around atezolizumab (anti-PD-L1) treatment. Receptor source: a man aged 50 or older with urothelial cancer.

This clone is a singleton in its sample. This chain links TRBV21-1 with TRBJ1-6; the table calls TRBD1, which could not be checked here. TRBV21-1 is a pseudogene. The CDR3 spans 16 residues. CDR3 sequence reads: CASSKGRQAYNSPLHF. DNA of the CDR3: TGTGCCAGCAGCAAAGGAAGACAAGCCTATAATTCACCCCTCCACTTT.

The chain has TRBV5-1 and TRBJ2-7; a weak D match, TRBD2 (5 bases). Looked up from germline, CDR1 is SGHRS and CDR2 is YFSETQ. Between the trimmed V and J ends, which lost 0 bases and 7 bases, there was a span of 20 bases. The CDR3 totals 16 residues. In DNA, the CDR3 is TGCGCCAGCAGCTTGGAGGTTGTAGCGCCGACGGGGGAGCAGTACTTC. Protein product: CASSLEVVAPTGEQYF.